This T cell receptor beta chain was obtained from a study of OX40 agonist ivuxolimab in advanced cancers. Method: immunoSEQ multiplex PCR; TCRdb's copy keeps in-frame clones and lacks some. The table shows about 50,000 clones, with 82% occurring only once. The source of this sequence is an adult with an advanced solid tumor such as melanoma, head and neck, liver or kidney cancer. The sequencing here drew on CD4+ or CD8+ T cells sorted from blood, taken in a trial of the OX40 agonist ivuxolimab.

The CDR3 reads CASSRLAGTQETQYF. The CDR3 DNA reads TGTGCCAGCAGCCGATTAGCGGGGACACAAGAGACCCAGTACTTC. The chain combines TRBV7-2 with TRBJ2-5, with 8 bases identical to TRBD2. V trimming: 5 bases; J trimming: 2 bases; junction bases outside the gene matches: 7. This CDR3 spans 15 amino acids. CDR1 is SGHTA and CDR2 is FQGNSA in the germline V gene. Together with reference TRBV7-2 and TRBJ2-5, the CDR3 gives the full variable domain: GAGVSQSPSNKVTEKGKDVELRCDPISGHTALYWYRQSLGQGLEFLIYFQGNSAPDKSGLPSDRFSAERTGGSVSTLTIQRTQQEDSAVYLCASSRLAGTQETQYFGPGTRLLVL.